Each of the 25 T cell receptor beta chains below was sequenced from the same sample in a study of T cell repertoires in cytomegalovirus infection. TCRdb used MiXCR to reprocess the reads, holding one entry per CDR3 protein. This table holds about 770,000 distinct CDR3 sequences, just under 30% found once. No antigen has been identified for these receptors. The input for sequencing was cultured CD8+ T cells from PBMCs, taken from culture after CMV antigen stimulation. The receptors stem from a human donor in good health (CMV status not recorded). Some clones in this sample may be carry-over from other donors' samples.

V is TRBV13 and J is TRBJ2-1, with 12 bases aligning to TRBD1. The V gene's germline CDR1 is PRHDT and CDR2 FYEKMQ (reference sequence). This CDR3 is 17 amino acids long. V dropped 5 bases and J dropped 7; count of bases not matched to a gene: 12. The CDR3 nucleotides are TGTGCCAGCAGCGCCCCTCGGGGACAGGGGGCTAAGAATGAGCAGTTCTTC. Amino acid sequence: CASSAPRGQGAKNEQFF. The whole variable domain, filled in from reference TRBV13 and TRBJ2-1, reads AAGVIQSPRHLIKEKRETATLKCYPIPRHDTVYWYQQGPGQDPQFLISFYEKMQSDKGSIPDRFSAQQFSDYHSELNMSSLELGDSALYFCASSAPRGQGAKNEQFFGPGTRLTVL.

V usage is TRBV6-1 and J usage is TRBJ2-7; D gene ambiguous. The length of the CDR3 is 17 residues. Trimming took off 3 bases at V and 4 bases at J, with 22 bases between the two ends. Germline CDR1 is MNHNS and CDR2 is SASEGT. This chain's CDR3 is CASSEAAVLGWGYEQYV. The CDR3 DNA is TGTGCCAGCAGTGAGGCTGCGGTGCTTGGTTGGGGTTACGAGCAGTACGTC.

The V gene is TRBV7-8, the J gene TRBJ1-1, with a tentative D call TRBD1 (6 bases). Germline CDR1 reads SGHVS; CDR2 reads FQNEAQ. Trimming removed 3 bases at V and 5 bases at J, with 16 bases between. The CDR3 sequence is 15 residues long. The CDR3 DNA follows: TGTGCCAGCAGCTTTGATGGGGGCAGTGGGACTGAAGCTTTCTTT. It translates to CASSFDGGSGTEAFF.

The genes are TRBV7-6 and TRBJ2-3; the D is unclear. V gave up 4 bases and J gave up 3 bases, with 14 bases separating them. CDR3 size: 15 residues. The germline V gene encodes CDR1 SGHVS and CDR2 FNYEAQ. The CDR3 DNA follows: TGTGCCAGCAGCTCCGATCCTGCGGCGACAGATACGCAGTATTTT. Protein sequence: CASSSDPAATDTQYF.

J is TRBJ1-2 and V is TRBV27; 7 nucleotides align to TRBD1. The CDR3 sequence is 11 residues long. The V gene end was trimmed by 7 bases and the J gene end by 8 bases; junction bases not matched to a gene: 4. Germline V gene sequence: CDR1 MNHEY, CDR2 SMNVEV (reference sequence). The CDR3 reads CASKGGRGYTF. As DNA, the CDR3 is TGTGCCAGCAAAGGGGGCCGCGGCTACACCTTC.

This clonotype was detected many times. This chain joins TRBV6-1 and TRBJ2-6; perhaps TRBD2 as D (5 bases). CDR1 MNHNS and CDR2 SASEGT come from the germline V gene. There are 17 residues in the CDR3. Trimming stripped 4 bases from V and 2 bases from J, with 15 bases between. The CDR3: CASSALPPGTGANVLTF. DNA of the CDR3: TGTGCCAGCAGTGCGCTTCCCCCCGGGACTGGGGCCAACGTCCTGACTTTC.

The CDR3 is CASAIEGRETQYF. CDR3 in DNA: TGTGCTAGTGCCATTGAAGGGCGAGAGACCCAGTACTTC. The rearrangement links TRBV12-5 to TRBJ2-5; D gene ambiguous. Germline V lookup: CDR1 LGHNT, CDR2 FRNRAP. The CDR3 contains 13 residues. Trimming stripped 7 bases from V and 4 bases from J, with 13 bases between.

The sample holds a few counts of this clonotype. J is TRBJ2-5 and V is TRBV10-3; D assignment may be TRBD1 or TRBD2 (6 bases each). Germline V gene lookup returns CDR1 ENHRY and CDR2 SYGVKD. The V and J ends lost 7 bases and 2 bases respectively, with 8 bases between them. The CDR3 totals 12 residues. CDR3 coding DNA: TGTGCCATCAAGGGGGGACAAGAGACCCAGTACTTC. Its protein product is CAIKGGQETQYF.

J is TRBJ2-4 and V is TRBV15, with D perhaps matching TRBD1 or TRBD2 (5 bases each). The ends were cut back, 5 bases at V and 0 bases at J, with 14 bases in the middle. The CDR3 length is 16 residues. Germline V gene sequence: CDR1 LNHNV, CDR2 YYDKDF (reference sequence). The CDR3 bases are TGTGCCACCAGCTACGAAGCCGGGACAGCCAAAAACATTCAGTACTTC. The encoded protein is CATSYEAGTAKNIQYF.

The chain is built from TRBV6-4 and TRBJ2-6; TRBD2 is a possible D gene (6 bases). Between the trimmed V and J ends, which lost 6 bases and 1 base, there was a span of 10 bases. Germline V gene sequence: CDR1 MRHNA, CDR2 SNTAGT. This CDR3 spans 15 amino acids. CDR3 sequence (DNA): TGTGCCAGCAGCGACGGGGGTTCTGGGGCCAACGTCCTGACTTTC. Its protein product is CASSDGGSGANVLTF.

This clonotype has only a few counts. J is TRBJ1-1 and V is TRBV19; possibly TRBD1 for D (5 bases). Germline V gene data show CDR1 as LNHDA and CDR2 as SQIVND (reference sequence). This CDR3 is 13 amino acids long. Deletions cut 5 bases from V and 4 bases from J, with 11 bases between. DNA of the CDR3: TGTGCCAGTAGTGTCGGGGGTGTCACTGAAGCTTTCTTT. It specifies CASSVGGVTEAFF.

The sample holds many counts of this clonotype. This chain links TRBV6-1 with TRBJ2-3; no firm D call. Germline V gene data show CDR1 as MNHNS and CDR2 as SASEGT. CDR3 length: 16 amino acids. Trimming removed 3 bases from V and 2 bases from J, with 15 bases in between. The CDR3 region has the DNA TGTGCCAGCAGTGAGGGCATCCTGAAAATCACAGATACGCAGTATTTT. This codes for CASSEGILKITDTQYF.

This clonotype was counted between two and nine times. V and J are TRBV7-9 and TRBJ1-1; possibly TRBD1 for D (5 bases). With 5 bases removed from V and 7 bases from J, the gap between germline ends came to 11 bases. This CDR3 region has 12 residues. Germline V gives CDR1 SEHNR, CDR2 FQNEAQ (reference sequence). The CDR3 DNA sequence: TGTGCCAGCAGCAAGGACAATTTTGAAGCTTTCTTT. Encoded protein: CASSKDNFEAFF. The complete variable domain, with remaining parts taken from reference TRBV7-9 and TRBJ1-1, reads DTGVSQNPRHKITKRGQNVTFRCDPISEHNRLYWYRQTLGQGPEFLTYFQNEAQLEKSRLLSDRFSAERPKGSFSTLEIQRTEQGDSAMYLCASSKDNFEAFFGQGTRLTVV.

This clonotype was detected a few times. J is TRBJ2-7 and V is TRBV12-3 or TRBV12-4; no firm D call. CDR3 size: 12 residues. Trimming pared 7 bases from V and 6 bases from J, leaving 13 bases between. CDR3 loop: CASTSALGEQYF. CDR3 nucleotide sequence: TGTGCCAGCACGTCCGCTCTGGGCGAGCAGTACTTC.

The chain couples TRBV7-9 to TRBJ2-2; 8 nucleotides align to TRBD1. Trimming cost V 5 bases and J 7 bases; bases outside gene matches: 12. CDR3 length equals 16 residues. Germline V CDR1 and CDR2: SEHNR, FQNEAQ (reference sequence). As DNA, the CDR3 is TGTGCCAGCAGCCCTATCGACAGGGGCGTTCACGGGGAGCTGTTTTTT. This encodes CASSPIDRGVHGELFF. Using reference TRBV7-9 and TRBJ2-2 for the parts outside the CDR3, the full variable domain is DTGVSQNPRHKITKRGQNVTFRCDPISEHNRLYWYRQTLGQGPEFLTYFQNEAQLEKSRLLSDRFSAERPKGSFSTLEIQRTEQGDSAMYLCASSPIDRGVHGELFFGEGSRLTVL.

This clonotype was observed a handful of times. The V call is TRBV10-3, the J call TRBJ2-7; tentative D call: TRBD2 (5 bases). The V and J ends lost 1 base and 6 bases respectively, with 10 bases between them. Germline V CDR1 and CDR2: ENHRY, SYGVKD. There are 13 residues in the CDR3. As DNA, the CDR3 is TGTGCCATCAGTGAGTTCGGGGTTTCCGAGCAGTACGTC. Protein sequence: CAISEFGVSEQYV.

This clonotype has just a few counts. The CDR3 region has the DNA TGTGCCAGCAGTTTATGGGGGGGAGACCAAGAGACCCAGTACTTC. It specifies CASSLWGGDQETQYF. The genes are TRBV27 and TRBJ2-5; TRBD2 matches at 7 bases. V gave up 1 base and J gave up 0 bases; unmatched junction bases: 2. Looked up from germline, CDR1 is MNHEY and CDR2 is SMNVEV (reference sequence). The CDR3 consists of 15 residues.

This rearrangement joins TRBV11-2 to TRBJ2-5, with TRBD2 matching over 13 bases. Per germline, CDR1 SGHAT and CDR2 FQNNGV. This CDR3 has 18 residues. V shed 6 bases, J shed 4 bases, and the junction held 14 bases outside the gene matches. The CDR3 sequence: CASSGWTSGGDTGETQYF. Here the CDR3 DNA reads TGTGCCAGCAGTGGATGGACTAGCGGGGGAGATACGGGAGAGACCCAGTACTTC. The whole variable domain, filled in from reference TRBV11-2 and TRBJ2-5, reads EAGVAQSPRYKIIEKRQSVAFWCNPISGHATLYWYQQILGQGPKLLIQFQNNGVVDDSQLPKDRFSAERLKGVDSTLKIQPAKLEDSAVYLCASSGWTSGGDTGETQYFGPGTRLLVL.

This clonotype was seen ten or more times. The chain uses TRBV12-3 or TRBV12-4 and TRBJ2-7, with D unclear. The CDR3 consists of 12 residues. V gave up 5 bases and J gave up 3 bases, with 8 bases separating them. The CDR3 sequence is CASSPVSYEQYF. CDR3 in DNA: TGTGCCAGCAGTCCCGTCAGCTACGAGCAGTACTTC.

The chain is built from TRBV6-1 and TRBJ1-1, with D tentatively TRBD1 (6 bases). This CDR3 has 16 amino acids. Germline assignment: CDR1 MNHNS and CDR2 SASEGT. Trimming removed 3 bases from V and 0 bases from J, with 14 bases in between. CDR3 nucleotide sequence: TGTGCCAGCAGTGACAGGGGATTAGTCATGAACACTGAAGCTTTCTTT. Translation: CASSDRGLVMNTEAFF.

The chain links TRBV7-6 to TRBJ1-3; D unclear. V was cut by 1 base and J by 0 bases, with 13 bases left in between. This CDR3 comprises 17 residues. CDR1 SGHVS and CDR2 FNYEAQ come from the germline V gene. Here the CDR3 reads CASSLGYLRSSGNTIYF. The CDR3 DNA sequence: TGTGCCAGCAGCTTAGGGTATCTCAGGAGCTCTGGAAACACCATATATTTT. Filled out from reference TRBV7-6 and TRBJ1-3, the complete variable domain reads GAGVSQSPRYKVTKRGQDVALRCDPISGHVSLYWYRQALGQGPEFLTYFNYEAQQDKSGLPNDRFSAERPEGSISTLTIQRTEQRDSAMYRCASSLGYLRSSGNTIYFGEGSWLTVV.

This clonotype was picked up a small number of times. The chain joins TRBV18 to TRBJ2-2; D may correspond to TRBD1 or TRBD2 (5 bases each). Trimming removed 2 bases from V and 2 bases from J, with 15 bases in between. Germline V gene lookup returns CDR1 KGHSH and CDR2 LQKENI. The CDR3 spans 17 residues. The CDR3 DNA reads as TGTGCCAGCTCACCAGTGGGGACCTACTTAAACACCGGGGAGCTGTTTTTT. Protein product: CASSPVGTYLNTGELFF.

This clonotype was observed at least ten times. CDR3 nucleotides: TGTGCCAGCAGCCCGCGCTCCCTATATCAGCCCCAGCATTTT. Protein product: CASSPRSLYQPQHF. This chain joins TRBV7-8 and TRBJ1-5; D ambiguous. The CDR3 is 14 residues long. From germline, CDR1 is SGHVS and CDR2 FQNEAQ. V lost 5 bases, J lost 5 bases, and 13 bases lay in between.

J is TRBJ1-2 and V is TRBV11-2; no clear D gene. Germline-derived CDR1 and CDR2 are SGHAT and FQNNGV. The V end lost 5 bases, the J end lost 6 bases, and 16 bases lay between the germline ends. The CDR3 has 14 residues. The CDR3 sequence is CASSPPPGKHGYTF. In DNA form, the CDR3 reads TGTGCCAGCAGCCCCCCTCCGGGGAAGCATGGCTACACCTTC.

V and J are TRBV3-1 and TRBJ2-7, with TRBD1 as a possible D gene (6 bases). V was cut by 0 bases and J by 0 bases, with 18 bases left in between. The germline V gene has CDR1 LGHDT and CDR2 YNNKEL (reference sequence). The CDR3 runs 18 residues. CDR3 amino acids: CASSQDLRGRHFSYEQYF. The CDR3 DNA follows: TGTGCCAGCAGCCAAGATCTCAGGGGACGTCACTTCTCCTACGAGCAGTACTTC.